This T cell receptor beta chain was sequenced for a study of PD-L1 blockade in urothelial cancer. Study context: Investigators checked blood 3 weeks (second dose) and 6 weeks after treatment start. Reported median T cell count for blood samples was roughly 140,000.

Worth noting for this clone: The same CDR3 is also encoded by other DNA sequences in this sample.

Each PCR contained spiked-in synthetic TCR analog templates. Generated by immunoSEQ multiplex PCR, the TCRdb table keeps only in-frame clones and is missing some. The sample lists about 120,000 clones, roughly 89% occurring once. Time point noted: peripheral blood 6 weeks after treatment start. The patients' disease, urothelial carcinoma, was locally advanced or metastatic. The CDR3 runs 14 residues. J lost 2 bases, V lost 8 bases, and 5 bases had no gene match. In germline, CDR1 is LNHDA, CDR2 SQIVND (reference sequence). The specimen comprised PBMCs, sampled around atezolizumab (anti-PD-L1) treatment. The TCR comes from a man aged 55-75 years with urothelial cancer. The J gene is TRBJ1-5, the V gene TRBV19; 8 bases line up with TRBD1. The CDR3 region is CASSGQGGNQPQHF. CDR3 coding DNA: TGTGCCAGTTCTGGACAGGGCGGCAATCAGCCCCAGCATTTT.